Included here is one TCR beta chain sequence, with context. CDR3 length equals 14 residues. Germline V lookup: CDR1 SGHRS, CDR2 YFSETQ. V was clipped by 1 base and J by 2 bases, with 9 bases between them. This entry comes from a study of blood T cell repertoires in COVID-19. Looking at the study overall: The United States, Italy and Spain were the sources of the acute and convalescent COVID-19 samples.

TCRdb's table, derived via immunoSEQ multiplex PCR, lists solely in-frame clones and lacks some. The repertoire includes about 300,000 clones, around nine tenths of them detected once, and about 1.2% sits in the top ten. This sequence was found in a man between 65 and 85 years old with acute or convalescent COVID-19. The sequencing input was peripheral blood. The chain joins TRBV5-1 to TRBJ1-2; D is perhaps TRBD1 (6 bases). CDR3 bases: TGCGCCAGCAGCTTGTCTGGGGGCAACTATGGCTACACCTTC. Translation: CASSLSGGNYGYTF.